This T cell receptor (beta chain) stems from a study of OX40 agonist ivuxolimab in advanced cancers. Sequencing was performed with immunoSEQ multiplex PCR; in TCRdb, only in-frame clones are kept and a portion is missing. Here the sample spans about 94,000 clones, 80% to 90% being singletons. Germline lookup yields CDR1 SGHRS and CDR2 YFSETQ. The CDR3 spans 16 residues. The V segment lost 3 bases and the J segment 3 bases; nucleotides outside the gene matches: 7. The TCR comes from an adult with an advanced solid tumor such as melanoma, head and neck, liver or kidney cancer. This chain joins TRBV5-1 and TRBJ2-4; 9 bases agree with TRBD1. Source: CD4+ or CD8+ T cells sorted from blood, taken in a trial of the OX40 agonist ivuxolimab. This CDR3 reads CASSSGDRGGKNIQYF. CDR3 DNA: TGCGCCAGCAGCTCCGGAGACAGGGGGGGCAAAAACATTCAGTACTTC.